These 10 T cell receptor beta chains originate from one sample sequenced in a study of cytomegalovirus exposure and HLA in healthy donors. TCRdb keeps only in-frame clones here, not all; method: immunoSEQ multiplex PCR. The table has a few hundred thousand clones, 70% to 90% seen once; the top ten hold more than 0.95%. The sample was PBMCs. The source is a man aged 25-45 years in good health and CMV-seronegative.

The chain recombines TRBV4-1 with TRBJ2-2; D not resolved. Trimming left V 6 bases short and J 3 bases short, with 5 bases between. The CDR3 length is 12 residues. CDR1 is MGHRA, CDR2 YSYEKL, per germline. CDR3 bases: TGCGCCAGCAGTAAATACACCGGGGAGCTGTTTTTT. The encoded protein is CASSKYTGELFF.

The J gene is TRBJ2-1, the V gene TRBV30; 7 nucleotides line up with TRBD2. CDR1 is GTSNPN, CDR2 SVGIG, per germline (reference sequence). V shed 4 bases, J shed 5 bases, and the junction held 5 bases outside the gene matches. This CDR3 is built from 13 residues. The CDR3 loop reads CAWTLGGNNEQFF. CDR3 bases: TGTGCCTGGACCCTCGGGGGGAACAATGAGCAGTTCTTC.

This chain joins TRBV7-8 and TRBJ2-1, with 10 bases that match TRBD2. The CDR3 runs 18 residues. Trimming at V came to 2 bases and at J to 0 bases, leaving 7 bases not matched to a gene. Germline CDR1 is SGHVS and CDR2 is FQNEAQ. CDR3 region: CASSLYTSGVSSYNEQFF. The CDR3 nucleotides read TGTGCCAGCAGCTTATATACTAGCGGGGTGAGCTCCTACAATGAGCAGTTCTTC.

This chain joins TRBV7-8 and TRBJ2-7, with D hard to call. Germline V CDR1 and CDR2: SGHVS, FQNEAQ. The CDR3 totals 13 residues. Trimming took 1 base from V and 2 from J, leaving 6 bases between them. DNA for the CDR3: TGTGCCAGCAGCTTAGGTAGTACCTACGAGCAGTACTTC. It translates to CASSLGSTYEQYF.

V is TRBV28 and J is TRBJ1-2; 7 bases align to TRBD1. CDR1 MDHEN and CDR2 SYDVKM come from the germline V gene. The CDR3 is made up of 14 amino acids. With 6 bases clipped from V and 2 bases from J, the junction kept 6 bases outside the gene matches. The CDR3 DNA reads as TGTGCCAGCAGCCCATACAGGGGAAACTATGGCTACACCTTC. Residues: CASSPYRGNYGYTF.

This CDR3 reads CASSVEQGRNTEAFF. Written as DNA, the CDR3 is TGTGCCAGCAGCGTAGAACAGGGAAGGAACACTGAAGCTTTCTTT. This chain links TRBV9 with TRBJ1-1; TRBD1 might be the D (6 bases). V was pared by 0 bases and J by 1 base, with 10 bases between. CDR3 size: 15 residues. Germline loops: CDR1 SGDLS, CDR2 YYNGEE.

V and J are TRBV7-6 and TRBJ2-5; the D is unclear. The V gene's germline CDR1 is SGHVS and CDR2 FNYEAQ. This CDR3 spans 11 amino acids. Trimming left V 7 bases short and J 4 bases short, with 7 bases between. The CDR3 DNA sequence: TGTGCCAGCACTGAGAGAGAGACCCAGTACTTC. It codes for CASTERETQYF.

The chain links TRBV19 to TRBJ2-1, with 12 bases matching TRBD2. CDR3 length: 16 residues. In germline, CDR1 is LNHDA, CDR2 SQIVND (reference sequence). The V segment lost 3 bases and the J segment 7 bases; nucleotides outside the gene matches: 7. CDR3 amino acids: CASSIKLAGGQNEQFF. The DNA of the CDR3 is TGTGCCAGTAGTATCAAGCTAGCGGGGGGGCAAAATGAGCAGTTCTTC.

J is TRBJ2-1 and V is TRBV2; 9 bases are a match to TRBD2. The ends lost 4 bases at V and 9 bases at J; junction bases unmatched: 10. Germline V CDR1 and CDR2: SNHLY, FYNNEI. The CDR3 length is 15 residues. CDR3 sequence reads: CASSANLRGGGEQFF. CDR3 nucleotide sequence: TGTGCCAGCAGTGCAAATTTGCGGGGGGGAGGTGAGCAGTTCTTC. Combining the CDR3 with reference TRBV2 and TRBJ2-1 gives the whole variable domain EPEVTQTPSHQVTQMGQEVILRCVPISNHLYFYWYRQILGQKVEFLVSFYNNEISEKSEIFDDQFSVERPDGSNFTLKIRSTKLEDSAMYFCASSANLRGGGEQFFGPGTRLTVL.

The genes are TRBV7-8 and TRBJ1-5; D perhaps matches TRBD1 (5 bases). Trimming removed 5 bases at V and 0 bases at J, with 14 bases between. This CDR3 has 16 residues. Germline V gene lookup returns CDR1 SGHVS and CDR2 FQNEAQ. DNA of the CDR3: TGTGCCAGCAGCCCGGGGGACCGCGTTAGCAATCAGCCCCAGCATTTT. It is translated as CASSPGDRVSNQPQHF.